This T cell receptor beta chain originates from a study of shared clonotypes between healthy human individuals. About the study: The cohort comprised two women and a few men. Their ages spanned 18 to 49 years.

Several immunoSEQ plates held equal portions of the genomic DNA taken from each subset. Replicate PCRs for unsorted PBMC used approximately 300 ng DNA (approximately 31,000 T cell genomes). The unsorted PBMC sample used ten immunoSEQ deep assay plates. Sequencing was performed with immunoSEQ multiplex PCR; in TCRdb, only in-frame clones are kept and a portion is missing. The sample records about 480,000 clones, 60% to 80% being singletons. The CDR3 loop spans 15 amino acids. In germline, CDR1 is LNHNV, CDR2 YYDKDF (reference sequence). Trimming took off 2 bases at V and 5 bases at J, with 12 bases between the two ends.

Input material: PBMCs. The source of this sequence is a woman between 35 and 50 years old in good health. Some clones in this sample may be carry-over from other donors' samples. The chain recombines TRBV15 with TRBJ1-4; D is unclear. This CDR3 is CATSRSRPRNEKLFF. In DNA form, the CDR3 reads TGTGCCACCAGCAGATCAAGACCACGGAATGAAAAACTGTTTTTT. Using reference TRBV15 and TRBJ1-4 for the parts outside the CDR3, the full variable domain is DAMVIQNPRYQVTQFGKPVTLSCSQTLNHNVMYWYQQKSSQAPKLLFHYYDKDFNNEADTPDNFQSRRPNTSFCFLDIRSPGLGDTAMYLCATSRSRPRNEKLFFGSGTQLSVL.